The 27 T cell receptor beta chains reported below all come from one sample, sequenced in a study of OX40 agonist ivuxolimab in advanced cancers. Profiled with immunoSEQ multiplex PCR; TCRdb holds only in-frame clones, not every one. The sample comprises tens of thousands of clones, roughly 90% of which are singletons, and roughly 12% rests with the top ten. The sample in question was CD4+ or CD8+ T cells sorted from blood, obtained in a trial of the OX40 agonist ivuxolimab. The receptor set was obtained from an adult with an advanced solid tumor such as melanoma, head and neck, liver or kidney cancer.

V usage is TRBV5-6 and J usage is TRBJ1-2; D gene ambiguous. In germline, CDR1 is SGHDT, CDR2 YYEEEE. The CDR3 runs to 17 residues. With 0 bases removed from V and 1 base from J, the gap between germline ends came to 16 bases. The CDR3 region is CASSLVLGSDINYGYTF. CDR3 nucleotides: TGTGCCAGCAGCTTGGTCCTGGGGAGTGATATTAACTATGGCTACACCTTC.

The chain carries TRBV6-1 and TRBJ2-6; no clear D gene. With 2 bases removed from V and 0 bases from J, the gap between germline ends came to 14 bases. The CDR3 spans 18 residues. Germline CDR1 MNHNS, CDR2 SASEGT. CDR3: CASSETWAGLSGANVLTF. The CDR3 DNA is TGTGCCAGCAGTGAAACATGGGCCGGGCTCTCTGGGGCCAACGTCCTGACTTTC.

This chain uses TRBV5-1 with TRBJ2-5; D call uncertain. Gene TRBJ2-7 matches the end of the DNA better, so the J call may be wrong. The CDR3 is made up of 18 amino acids. CDR1 is SGHRS, CDR2 YFSETQ, per germline. CDR3 residues: CASSLRAGTTLKPYEQYF. For the CDR3, the DNA is TGCGCCAGCAGCTTGAGGGCAGGTACAACTCTTAAACCCTACGAGCAGTACTTC.

The V gene is TRBV5-5, the J gene TRBJ1-2; D unclear. From germline, CDR1 is SGHKS and CDR2 YYEKEE (reference sequence). CDR3 length: 13 amino acids. V dropped 0 bases and J dropped 4 bases, with 7 bases sitting between them. The CDR3 DNA is TGTGCCAGCAGCTTGGGCAGGACCTATGGCTACACCTTC. Residues: CASSLGRTYGYTF.

V usage is TRBV7-2 and J usage is TRBJ2-5; TRBD2 agrees at 13 bases. The germline CDR1 and CDR2 sequences are SGHTA and FQGNSA. Germline trimming cut 6 bases from V and 4 bases from J; bases unmatched to any gene: 8. The CDR3 consists of 16 residues. CDR3 loop: CASSWTSGSFPETQYF. CDR3 bases: TGTGCCAGCAGTTGGACTAGCGGGAGTTTCCCAGAGACCCAGTACTTC.

The rearrangement uses TRBV6-6 and TRBJ2-5; D not certain. Germline loops: CDR1 MNHNY, CDR2 SVGAGI (reference sequence). CDR3 length equals 14 residues. Trimming cost V 2 bases and J 4 bases, with 11 bases left between them. CDR3: CASSYPSRPETQYF. As DNA, the CDR3 is TGTGCCAGCAGTTACCCCTCACGCCCAGAGACCCAGTACTTC.

The V gene is TRBV4-1, the J gene TRBJ1-4, with 12 bases fitting TRBD1. Germline-derived CDR1 and CDR2 are MGHRA and YSYEKL. The CDR3 is 15 residues long. Trimming cost V 4 bases and J 6 bases; bases outside gene matches: 3. Here the CDR3 reads CASSLRDRGHEKLFF. In DNA, the CDR3 is TGCGCCAGCAGCCTTCGGGACAGGGGGCATGAAAAACTGTTTTTT.

This CDR3 reads CASSPDGRALYNSPLHF. In DNA, the CDR3 is TGTGCCAGCAGCCCAGACGGGAGGGCCCTTTATAATTCACCCCTCCACTTT. The rearrangement links TRBV11-2 to TRBJ1-6; D is ambiguous. Germline V gene data show CDR1 as SGHAT and CDR2 as FQNNGV. Trimming cost V 5 bases and J 4 bases, with 18 bases left between them. The CDR3 contains 17 residues.

J is TRBJ2-7 and V is TRBV10-1; D possibly corresponds to TRBD1 (6 bases). The germline V and J ends were trimmed by 9 bases and 2 bases, with 26 bases remaining between them. This CDR3 comprises 17 residues. The germline CDR1 and CDR2 sequences are WNHNN and SYGVQD (reference sequence). CDR3 DNA: TGCGCCAGTTCTAGGACAGCGAACAATGAATTCCCCTACGAGCAGTACTTC. Its protein is CASSRTANNEFPYEQYF.

This clone has just a few counts. The chain couples TRBV29-1 to TRBJ2-1, with 7 bases lining up with TRBD1. Trimming removed 0 bases from V and 4 bases from J; junction bases left unmatched: 6. This CDR3 comprises 15 residues. The germline V gene has CDR1 SQVTM and CDR2 ANQGSEA. CDR3 DNA sequence: TGCAGCGTTGAAGATCGCAGGACAGGATACAATGAGCAGTTCTTC. Translated: CSVEDRRTGYNEQFF.

This clone was seen only once. The chain is built from TRBV18 and TRBJ2-7, with D possibly called TRBD1 or TRBD2 (6 bases each). Deletions cut 3 bases from V and 2 bases from J, with 14 bases between. The CDR3 runs to 15 residues. Per germline, CDR1 KGHSH and CDR2 LQKENI. CDR3 sequence: CASSPLGGATYEQYF. The CDR3 DNA is TGTGCCAGCTCACCGTTGGGGGGCGCTACCTACGAGCAGTACTTC.

The rearrangement uses TRBV18 and TRBJ1-2, with 8 bases matching TRBD1. The CDR3 extends over 14 amino acids. Unmatched junction bases numbered 4, after V lost 3 bases and J lost 4 bases. The germline V gene encodes CDR1 KGHSH and CDR2 LQKENI. The CDR3 DNA reads TGTGCCAGCTCACCCGGACAGGGTGGCTATGGCTACACCTTC. Translation gives CASSPGQGGYGYTF.

This clone was detected once. The gene calls are TRBV15 and TRBJ2-3; D gene unclear. V was trimmed by 3 bases and J by 4 bases, leaving 11 bases between them. CDR1 is LNHNV and CDR2 is YYDKDF in the germline V gene (reference sequence). The CDR3 has 14 residues. The CDR3 DNA reads TGTGCCACCAGCAGCGGACCCTGGGCAGATACGCAGTATTTT. Residues: CATSSGPWADTQYF.

The gene calls are TRBV7-3 and TRBJ2-5; 7 bases are a match to TRBD2. The germline CDR1 and CDR2 sequences are SGHTA and FQGTGA. V gave up 5 bases and J gave up 2 bases; unmatched junction bases: 2. The CDR3 consists of 13 residues. The DNA of the CDR3 is TGTGCCAGCAGCCGGGGGGAACAAGAGACCCAGTACTTC. As protein: CASSRGEQETQYF.

The rearrangement joins TRBV5-6 to TRBJ2-5; TRBD1 matches 11 bases. Judging by the DNA end, TRBJ2-7 fits better; the J call may be wrong. The CDR3 has 14 amino acids. Germline V lookup: CDR1 SGHDT, CDR2 YYEEEE. Here the CDR3 DNA reads TGTGCCAGCAGCCGAGCCGGGACAGGGGGCGAGCAGTACTTC. It translates to CASSRAGTGGEQYF.

CDR3 residues: CASSLAGAASGAFNEQFF. CDR3 DNA: TGTGCCAGCAGCTTAGCGGGGGCGGCTAGCGGGGCTTTCAATGAGCAGTTCTTC. The chain has TRBV7-2 and TRBJ2-1, with 9 bases identical to TRBD2. The CDR3 length is 18 residues. The junction had 12 bases not matched to a gene; V was cut back by 0 bases and J by 6 bases. Germline CDR1 SGHTA, CDR2 FQGNSA.

This clone was observed a few times. This CDR3 reads CASSSGAVYEQYF. CDR3 DNA: TGTGCCAGCAGCTCCGGGGCGGTGTACGAGCAGTACTTC. The genes are TRBV28 and TRBJ2-7; TRBD1 or TRBD2 may be the D gene (5 bases each). Trimming took 6 bases from V and 4 from J, leaving 13 bases between them. The CDR3 is 13 amino acids. The germline V gene has CDR1 MDHEN and CDR2 SYDVKM.

The chain joins TRBV19 to TRBJ2-1, with 9 bases lining up with TRBD1. V lost 4 bases, J lost 7 bases, and 8 bases stayed unmatched. The germline V gene has CDR1 LNHDA and CDR2 SQIVND (reference sequence). CDR3 length: 15 residues. The CDR3 bases are TGTGCCAGTAGTACCTACAGGGGGCTGGGAAATGAGCAGTTCTTC. Its protein is CASSTYRGLGNEQFF.

The chain is built from TRBV4-1 and TRBJ2-1; D could derive from TRBD1 or TRBD2 (5 bases each). The CDR3 runs 15 residues. V was clipped by 4 bases and J by 7 bases, with 17 bases between them. Germline-derived CDR1 and CDR2 are MGHRA and YSYEKL. CDR3 loop: CASSPAGGEYNEQFF. The DNA for the CDR3 is TGCGCCAGCAGCCCTGCTGGGGGAGAATATAATGAGCAGTTCTTC.

In the case of this clone: Distinct nucleotide sequences in the sample also encode this CDR3. This sequence joins TRBV28 and TRBJ1-5; 7 bases align to TRBD1. Looked up from germline, CDR1 is MDHEN and CDR2 is SYDVKM. This CDR3 has 14 amino acids. V lost 5 bases, J lost 7 bases, and 8 bases stayed unmatched. The CDR3 DNA is TGTGCCAGCAGTCTTACAGGGGTGAGACAGCCCCAGCATTTT. Its translation is CASSLTGVRQPQHF. Combining the CDR3 with reference TRBV28 and TRBJ1-5 gives the whole variable domain DVKVTQSSRYLVKRTGEKVFLECVQDMDHENMFWYRQDPGLGLRLIYFSYDVKMKEKGDIPEGYSVSREKKERFSLILESASTNQTSMYLCASSLTGVRQPQHFGDGTRLSIL.

This CDR3 reads CASSPDRVEQYF. The DNA for the CDR3 is TGTGCCAGCAGCCCGGACAGGGTCGAGCAGTACTTC. This rearrangement joins TRBV7-9 to TRBJ2-7; 8 positions match TRBD1. The CDR3 loop spans 12 amino acids. Germline V lookup: CDR1 SEHNR, CDR2 FQNEAQ (reference sequence). J lost 6 bases, V lost 5 bases, and 3 bases had no gene match.

The V and J genes are TRBV6-5 and TRBJ1-3, with D possibly TRBD1 on 5 matching bases. Germline CDR1 and CDR2: MNHEY and SVGAGI. The CDR3 covers 14 residues. V gave up 5 bases and J gave up 4 bases, with 12 bases separating them. Written as DNA, the CDR3 is TGTGCCAGCAGTAAGGGGCTGCGGGGAAACACCATATATTTT. Amino acid sequence: CASSKGLRGNTIYF.

The J gene is TRBJ2-7, the V gene TRBV5-1; D is uncertain. The CDR3 is 12 amino acids. Germline loops: CDR1 SGHRS, CDR2 YFSETQ. The ends were cut back, 4 bases at V and 4 bases at J, with 9 bases in the middle. As DNA, the CDR3 is TGCGCCAGCAGCCATGAAAATTACGAGCAGTACTTC. It yields the protein CASSHENYEQYF.

The chain joins TRBV5-1 to TRBJ2-5; D is possibly TRBD2 (6 bases). The closer fit of TRBJ2-7 to the DNA end suggests the J call may be wrong. CDR1 and CDR2 (germline): SGHRS, YFSETQ. The CDR3 length is 15 residues. As DNA, the CDR3 is TGCGCCAGCAGCTTGGTCCCCGGGAGCTCCTACGAGCAGTACTTC. Its translation is CASSLVPGSSYEQYF.

This chain connects TRBV28 to TRBJ1-5; the D is unclear. Germline V gives CDR1 MDHEN, CDR2 SYDVKM. The ends were cut back, 7 bases at V and 3 bases at J, with 10 bases in the middle. This CDR3 spans 13 amino acids. CDR3 DNA sequence: TGTGCCAGCACCGCTTTCAACAATCAGCCCCAGCATTTT. Its protein is CASTAFNNQPQHF.

V gene TRBV4-2 combines with J gene TRBJ2-2; 7 bases line up with TRBD2. The CDR3 totals 14 residues. The J segment lost 6 bases and the V segment lost 0 bases, leaving 1 base of the junction unmatched. The germline V gene encodes CDR1 LGHNA and CDR2 YNFKEQ. CDR3 region: CASSQDLAAGELFF. CDR3 sequence (DNA): TGTGCCAGCAGCCAAGATCTAGCGGCCGGGGAGCTGTTTTTT.

This clone was seen more than once but under ten times. This chain uses TRBV2 with TRBJ2-3; D may be TRBD1 (5 bases). The germline CDR1 and CDR2 sequences are SNHLY and FYNNEI. The CDR3 loop spans 13 amino acids. Trimming removed 4 bases from V and 5 bases from J, with 10 bases in between. The CDR3 bases are TGTGCCAGCAGTGGACAGTTGGAAGATACGCAGTATTTT. Amino acids: CASSGQLEDTQYF.